Below, one T cell receptor beta chain is given with its context. The record originates from a study of shared clonotypes between healthy human individuals. As for the study in general: The donor group consisted of two women and a few men, aged 18 to 49.

The CDR3 totals 14 residues. V was trimmed by 3 bases and J by 4 bases, leaving 10 bases between them. Per germline, CDR1 MNHNS and CDR2 SASEGT. Replicate PCRs run on sorted subsets employed 200 ng DNA, 25,000 to 35,000 T cell genomes. The repertoire was sequenced with immunoSEQ multiplex PCR; TCRdb's copy has only in-frame clones and lacks some. The sample holds 300,000 or so clones, around 67% seen once. This receptor was taken from a young man in good health. The specimen was memory CD4+ T cells sorted from blood. Specified subset: CD45RA-negative fraction. The V and J genes are TRBV6-1 and TRBJ1-5; the D is unclear. In nucleotides, the CDR3 is TGTGCCAGCAGTGACAGTACGTATAATCAGCCCCAGCATTTT. Protein sequence: CASSDSTYNQPQHF.